Below, 3 T cell receptor beta chains from the same sample are listed, as sequenced in a study of a mutant IDH1 vaccine in newly diagnosed glioma. TCRdb's copy holds only in-frame clones and misses some; the assay was immunoSEQ multiplex PCR. Here the sample spans about 68,000 clones, approximately 79% being singletons. Time point described: baseline, week 1 (first vaccination visit). The sample's treatment: pre-vaccination baseline after standard-of-care therapy. The sample consisted of PBMCs, taken from a glioma patient treated with radiotherapy, temozolomide or both. Every receptor here comes from a man aged 50 to 59 with glioma.

The rearrangement uses TRBV19 and TRBJ2-5, with D tentatively TRBD1 (5 bases). This CDR3 comprises 14 residues. Trimming stripped 2 bases from V and 4 bases from J, with 11 bases between. The germline gives CDR1 LNHDA, CDR2 SQIVND (reference sequence). The chain's CDR3 is CASSISGWRETQYF. The CDR3 DNA sequence: TGTGCCAGTAGTATATCAGGGTGGCGAGAGACCCAGTACTTC.

This chain connects TRBV6-1 to TRBJ2-3; the D gene is possibly TRBD1 (6 bases). Trimming pared 8 bases from V and 0 bases from J, leaving 12 bases between. Germline CDR1 MNHNS, CDR2 SASEGT. The CDR3 extends over 14 amino acids. The CDR3 region is CASGVGASTDTQYF. The CDR3 DNA is TGTGCCAGCGGGGTGGGGGCTAGCACAGATACGCAGTATTTT.

The chain joins TRBV30 to TRBJ2-2; the match to TRBD1 covers 7 bases. The CDR3 totals 14 residues. Germline V gene data show CDR1 as GTSNPN and CDR2 as SVGIG (reference sequence). V was clipped by 5 bases and J by 6 bases; unmatched bases: 9. As DNA, the CDR3 is TGTGCCTGGTGGCCAAGGGGGCGGGCCGGGGAGCTGTTTTTT. This translates into CAWWPRGRAGELFF.